This T cell receptor beta chain was retrieved from a study of chemoradiotherapy in HPV16-positive cancers. Generated by immunoSEQ multiplex PCR, the TCRdb table keeps only in-frame clones and is missing some. The profile covers about 21,000 clones, with about 89% appearing a single time and more than 2% taken by the ten largest. Germline CDR1 is SGHDT and CDR2 is YYEEEE. Trimming took 0 bases from V and 4 from J, leaving 7 bases between them. This CDR3 is 13 amino acids long. This clone has a handful of counts. The source material was blood, sampled from a patient who underwent chemoradiotherapy. The V and J genes are TRBV5-6 and TRBJ1-2; no clear D. The TCR sequence derives from a human donor with HPV-associated anogenital cancer. The CDR3 coding sequence is TGTGCCAGCAGCTTGGAGAGGGCCTATGGCTACACCTTC. It yields the protein CASSLERAYGYTF.